These 9 T cell receptor beta chains were all obtained from the same sample, sequenced in a study of molecular identifiers for immune sequencing clone quantification. Each CDR3 protein gets one entry after TCRdb re-called the PCR reads with MiXCR. In the table there are fewer than 350,000 distinct CDR3 sequences, around a fifth of which are singletons. Sample: naive CD8+ T cells from blood, with Jurkat cell RNA spiked in. Documented subset: FACS-sorted CD8+CD4-CCR7+CD45RA+ naive T cells. These receptor sequences come from a human donor in good health. Some libraries in this study had Jurkat cell RNA spiked in.

This clonotype was recorded a few times. CDR3 DNA sequence: TGTGCCAGCCAATCAATCTGGGACAGGGAAACAGATACGCAGTATTTT. This translates into CASQSIWDRETDTQYF. This chain links TRBV27 with TRBJ2-3; 9 nucleotides agree with TRBD1. The CDR3 spans 16 residues. Trimming at V came to 8 bases and at J to 3 bases, leaving 12 bases not matched to a gene. Per the germline V gene, CDR1 is MNHEY and CDR2 is SMNVEV (reference sequence).

This clonotype was seen a few times. The chain links TRBV28 to TRBJ2-1; the D gene could be TRBD1 or TRBD2 (5 bases each). The ends were cut back, 6 bases at V and 9 bases at J, with 27 bases in the middle. The CDR3 runs to 17 residues. Per the germline V gene, CDR1 is MDHEN and CDR2 is SYDVKM. The CDR3 DNA reads TGTGCCAGCAGCCGAATACCCCGGGACCCCATGGGCAGTGAGCAGTTCTTC. This codes for CASSRIPRDPMGSEQFF.

This clonotype appeared many times. The CDR3 coding sequence is TGCGCCAGCAGCCAAGGTATAAGGGAGAGCACAGATACGCAGTATTTT. Protein product: CASSQGIRESTDTQYF. J is TRBJ2-3 and V is TRBV4-1, with D perhaps matching TRBD2 (5 bases). CDR3 length: 16 amino acids. Germline assignment: CDR1 MGHRA and CDR2 YSYEKL. Trimming left V 1 base short and J 0 bases short, with 11 bases between.

V and J are TRBV4-1 and TRBJ1-1, with a possible D match to TRBD1 (5 bases). V lost 5 bases and J lost 0, with 13 bases in between. Germline CDR1 and CDR2: MGHRA and YSYEKL. This CDR3 is built from 15 residues. The CDR3 here is CASSALGAMNTEAFF. As DNA, the CDR3 is TGCGCCAGCAGCGCGTTAGGGGCCATGAACACTGAAGCTTTCTTT.

This clonotype was seen only a few times. This chain uses TRBV20-1 with TRBJ2-3; TRBD2 matches 7 bases. CDR3 size: 17 residues. Germline V gene data show CDR1 as DFQATT and CDR2 as SNEGSKA (reference sequence). V gave up 3 bases and J gave up 5 bases; unmatched junction bases: 17. The CDR3, as DNA: TGCAGTGCTAGGTCCCCCCTAGTGGGAGGGTTAATAGATACGCAGTATTTT. It is translated as CSARSPLVGGLIDTQYF.

This clonotype was recorded at least ten times. J is TRBJ2-7 and V is TRBV14; D gene uncertain. This CDR3 comprises 14 residues. The germline CDR1 and CDR2 sequences are SGHDN and FVKESK. V was pared by 3 bases and J by 6 bases, with 15 bases between. CDR3 amino acids: CASSHQGYGFEQYF. The CDR3 region has the DNA TGTGCCAGCAGCCATCAAGGTTACGGCTTCGAGCAGTACTTC.

With regard to this clonotype: A read error may explain this, as a much larger clone is one base away. This CDR3 reads CAGSFDSLNTEAFF. The CDR3 nucleotides are TGTGCCGGCAGTTTTGACAGCCTGAACACTGAAGCTTTCTTT. The chain is built from TRBV12-3 or TRBV12-4 and TRBJ1-1; tentatively, D is TRBD1 (5 bases). This CDR3 spans 14 amino acids.

This clonotype was recorded many times. V is TRBV4-1 and J is TRBJ1-4, with D perhaps TRBD1 (6 bases). CDR1 and CDR2 from the germline V gene are MGHRA and YSYEKL. This CDR3 contains 14 residues. V gave up 1 base and J gave up 15 bases, with 18 bases separating them. As DNA, the CDR3 is TGCGCCAGCAGCCAAGGAGGGGGTCGGGGAGTGGTGTTTTTT. It encodes CASSQGGGRGVVFF.

This clonotype was counted many times. The chain carries TRBV28 and TRBJ2-3; TRBD1 matches at 8 bases. Per the germline V gene, CDR1 is MDHEN and CDR2 is SYDVKM. V trimming: 2 bases; J trimming: 1 base; junction bases outside the gene matches: 2. The CDR3 covers 15 residues. CDR3 in DNA: TGTGCCAGCAGTTTAGGGACAGGCCGCACAGATACGCAGTATTTT. It encodes CASSLGTGRTDTQYF. Combining the CDR3 with reference TRBV28 and TRBJ2-3 gives the whole variable domain DVKVTQSSRYLVKRTGEKVFLECVQDMDHENMFWYRQDPGLGLRLIYFSYDVKMKEKGDIPEGYSVSREKKERFSLILESASTNQTSMYLCASSLGTGRTDTQYFGPGTRLTVL.